The entry below describes one TCR beta chain. Libraries were prepared by immunoSEQ multiplex PCR; TCRdb keeps only in-frame clonotypes and omits some of them. This sample has a few hundred thousand clones, with around 88% found just once. Trimming stripped 5 bases from V and 8 bases from J, with 15 bases between. The CDR3 loop spans 14 amino acids. Germline CDR1 SEHNR, CDR2 FQNEAQ (reference sequence). The sample comes from a study of blood T cell repertoires in COVID-19. Those who participated ranged in age from roughly 18 to 90 years and resided in about two dozen US areas. Grouping used clinical history reported by participants in a survey and questionnaire.

The J gene is TRBJ1-4, the V gene TRBV7-9; D ambiguous. This TCR was recovered from a woman aged 45 to 65 with acute COVID-19. Sequenced material: PBMCs or T cells enriched from blood (not recorded which). CDR3 residues: CASSNLAQREKLFF. In nucleotides, the CDR3 is TGTGCCAGCAGCAACTTGGCGCAGAGGGAAAAACTGTTTTTT.